This paragraph covers one TCR beta chain sequence. These data belong to a study of blood T cell repertoires in COVID-19. Overall study: The analysed material was cDNA or gDNA that came from T cells, B-cell-depleted T cells, or PBMCs.

CDR3 size: 15 residues. The germline V gene encodes CDR1 MDHEN and CDR2 SYDVKM. V gave up 4 bases and J gave up 1 base; unmatched junction bases: 7. In the original analysis: Researchers report that nucleated cell counts were estimated from reference gene primer amplification. Sequencing was performed with immunoSEQ multiplex PCR; in TCRdb, only in-frame clones are kept and a portion is missing. V and J calls and clone size are copied from that table; D and trimming were computed from the DNA. The table shows 340,000 or so clones, with roughly 84% occurring only once. The sample taken for sequencing was peripheral blood. This chain joins TRBV28 and TRBJ2-7; TRBD2 matches at 7 bases. This receptor was obtained from a man aged 50 to 59 with active or convalescent COVID-19. In DNA, the CDR3 is TGTGCCAGCAGTTGGGGAGGGGTTAGGTCCTACGAGCAGTACTTC. Translation: CASSWGGVRSYEQYF.